The T cell receptor (beta chain) under discussion was sequenced for a study of CD8 T cells in Susac syndrome. At the level of the study: Sequenced Susac syndrome patients included five or six with clinically active disease and fewer than 10 in remission. Study observations and caveats: Expansion of clones was not seen in the CD4+ T cell repertoires of Susac syndrome.

Random hexamers were used to reverse transcribe the RNA input (roughly 0.5 to 1 ug). One entry per CDR3 protein results from TCRdb running MiXCR on the immunoSEQ multiplex PCR reads. The sample has roughly 200,000 distinct CDR3 sequences, 94% seen once. V was clipped by 2 bases and J by 1 base, with 9 bases between them. The V gene's germline CDR1 is LGHDT and CDR2 YNNKEL (reference sequence). This CDR3 has 14 amino acids. Comment on this clonotype: Its antigen remains unidentified.

TEMRA cells were FACS-enriched, with CD8+ and CD4+ T cells isolated negatively. This sequence was found in a human donor with Susac syndrome. Sequencing was performed on CD4+ T cells from PBMCs. This rearrangement joins TRBV3-1 to TRBJ2-7; D is undetermined. The CDR3 nucleotides are TGTGCCAGCAGCCAATTCGTCCTTTCCTACGAGCAGTACTTC. It specifies CASSQFVLSYEQYF.